A single TCR beta chain is shown here with its context. This sample is drawn from a study of pediatric ulcerative colitis. This table comes from immunoSEQ multiplex PCR, and its TCRdb copy is limited to in-frame clones, with some not included. Of roughly 30,000 clones detected, more than 75% appear once; the ten largest clones hold over 3.5%. This CDR3 comprises 14 residues. The V end lost 8 bases, the J end lost 0 bases, and 11 bases lay between the germline ends. Germline CDR1 reads SNHLY; CDR2 reads FYNNEI. Ulcerative colitis patients received no immunosuppressive medication before the diagnostic colonoscopy. At colonoscopy, a blood sample was also collected.

Source material: blood. This chain joins TRBV2 and TRBJ1-3; no firm D call. The source of this sequence is a boy aged 5-17 years with severe ulcerative colitis. The CDR3 sequence: CASRGPNSGNTIYF. The CDR3 DNA reads as TGTGCCAGCCGCGGTCCAAACTCTGGAAACACCATATATTTT.